These 12 T cell receptor beta chains came from one sample sequenced in a study of shared clonotypes between healthy human individuals. Method: immunoSEQ multiplex PCR; TCRdb's copy keeps in-frame clones and lacks some. The table has about 480,000 clones, about three quarters seen once. Sequenced: PBMCs. These receptors came from a woman aged 40 to 49 in good health. Some clones in this sample may be carry-over from other donors' samples.

Here the CDR3 reads CASSGAGASNTQYF. CDR3 nucleotide sequence: TGTGCCAGCAGCGGGGCGGGGGCCTCTAATACGCAGTATTTT. The rearrangement links TRBV5-6 to TRBJ2-3, with a possible D match to TRBD2 (7 bases). The length of the CDR3 is 14 residues. The V gene's germline CDR1 is SGHDT and CDR2 YYEEEE. Trimming shortened V by 4 bases and J by 7 bases, and 16 bases separated the two germline ends.

The chain is built from TRBV6-1 and TRBJ1-1, with TRBD1 matching 9 bases. The CDR3 totals 16 residues. Germline V lookup: CDR1 MNHNS, CDR2 SASEGT. J was trimmed by 4 bases and V by 1 base; bases with no gene match: 7. CDR3 coding DNA: TGTGCCAGCAGTGAAGGGACAGGGGATCTGGCCACTGAAGCTTTCTTT. Translating gives CASSEGTGDLATEAFF.

The chain carries TRBV25-1 and TRBJ2-7; D possibly corresponds to TRBD1 (6 bases). The CDR3 is 14 residues long. In germline, CDR1 is MGHDK, CDR2 SYGVNS. With 4 bases removed from V and 0 bases from J, the gap between germline ends came to 10 bases. The CDR3 reads CASSVQGCSYEQYF. Here the CDR3 DNA reads TGTGCCAGCAGTGTCCAGGGGTGCTCCTACGAGCAGTACTTC.

This clone was seen more than once but under ten times. This chain joins TRBV27 and TRBJ2-5, with D possibly being TRBD1 or TRBD2 (5 bases each). The CDR3 runs to 15 residues. Trimming cost V 0 bases and J 5 bases, with 13 bases left between them. Germline CDR1 reads MNHEY; CDR2 reads SMNVEV (reference sequence). The CDR3 protein is CASSLSPLRDETQYF. The CDR3, as DNA: TGTGCCAGCAGTTTATCGCCCCTCAGGGACGAGACCCAGTACTTC.

This chain uses TRBV28 with TRBJ2-2; unclear D gene. Germline assignment: CDR1 MDHEN and CDR2 SYDVKM. The CDR3 consists of 15 residues. The V and J ends lost 3 bases and 3 bases respectively, with 11 bases between them. The CDR3 here is CASSFRLGYTGELFF. DNA for the CDR3: TGTGCCAGCAGTTTTAGGCTAGGCTACACCGGGGAGCTGTTTTTT.

The V call is TRBV27, the J call TRBJ2-1, with 12 nucleotides matching TRBD2. Germline assignment: CDR1 MNHEY and CDR2 SMNVEV (reference sequence). The CDR3 runs to 14 residues. After removal of 6 bases from V and 6 bases from J, the junction contained 3 bases not matched to a gene. The chain's CDR3 is CASSPLAGGNEQFF. The CDR3 DNA follows: TGTGCCAGCAGCCCACTAGCGGGGGGCAATGAGCAGTTCTTC.

The rearrangement links TRBV7-7 to TRBJ2-6, with D unclear. Per the germline V gene, CDR1 is SSHAT and CDR2 is FNYEAQ (reference sequence). CDR3 size: 14 residues. Trimming took 10 bases from V and 0 from J, leaving 10 bases between them. This CDR3 is CATVADSGANVLTF. The CDR3 DNA sequence: TGTGCCACGGTCGCAGACTCTGGGGCCAACGTCCTGACTTTC.

The chain is built from TRBV28 and TRBJ2-5; TRBD1 or TRBD2 may be the D gene (5 bases each). CDR3 length: 15 amino acids. Germline CDR1 MDHEN, CDR2 SYDVKM. V was pared by 3 bases and J by 4 bases, with 15 bases between. CDR3 sequence (DNA): TGTGCCAGCAGTTTCGCTCGGGACGTGGGAGAGACCCAGTACTTC. Its translation: CASSFARDVGETQYF. Full variable domain (rest looked up from reference TRBV28 and TRBJ2-5): DVKVTQSSRYLVKRTGEKVFLECVQDMDHENMFWYRQDPGLGLRLIYFSYDVKMKEKGDIPEGYSVSREKKERFSLILESASTNQTSMYLCASSFARDVGETQYFGPGTRLLVL.

This chain joins TRBV5-1 and TRBJ2-7; unclear D gene. This CDR3 region has 11 residues. With 4 bases removed from V and 1 base from J, the gap between germline ends came to 3 bases. Germline V gives CDR1 SGHRS, CDR2 YFSETQ. CDR3 nucleotides: TGCGCCAGCAGCCCTTCCTACGAGCAGTACTTC. Its translation is CASSPSYEQYF. The variable domain in full, completed from reference TRBV5-1 and TRBJ2-7, reads KAGVTQTPRYLIKTRGQQVTLSCSPISGHRSVSWYQQTPGQGLQFLFEYFSETQRNKGNFPGRFSGRQFSNSRSEMNVSTLELGDSALYLCASSPSYEQYFGPGTRLTVT.

This clone was recorded once. This chain joins TRBV15 and TRBJ2-2; TRBD1 or TRBD2 may be the D gene (6 bases each). The V end lost 0 bases, the J end lost 0 bases, and 14 bases lay between the germline ends. The CDR3 length is 18 residues. Germline values: CDR1 LNHNV, CDR2 YYDKDF (reference sequence). This CDR3 is CATSRDRGQTTNTGELFF. CDR3 coding DNA: TGTGCCACCAGCAGAGATCGGGGGCAGACAACGAACACCGGGGAGCTGTTTTTT.

CDR3 coding DNA: TGCGCCAGCAGCCAAGATGTACTAGCGGGAGGCGAGCAGTACTTC. This gives the protein CASSQDVLAGGEQYF. The genes are TRBV4-1 and TRBJ2-7; 12 bases map to TRBD2. This CDR3 is 15 amino acids long. Germline trimming cut 0 bases from V and 6 bases from J; bases unmatched to any gene: 3. Germline V gives CDR1 MGHRA, CDR2 YSYEKL.

The chain uses TRBV7-8 and TRBJ2-5; 9 bases agree with TRBD1. The V gene's germline CDR1 is SGHVS and CDR2 FQNEAQ. The CDR3 has 16 residues. V trimming: 1 base; J trimming: 2 bases; junction bases outside the gene matches: 5. In DNA, the CDR3 is TGTGCCAGCAGCTTAGATCTGACAGGGGGGCAAGAGACCCAGTACTTC. This sequence encodes CASSLDLTGGQETQYF.